These 13 T cell receptor beta chains came from one sample sequenced in a study of blood T cell repertoires in COVID-19. Some clones are missing from TCRdb's copy, which holds only in-frame ones; the method was immunoSEQ multiplex PCR. Here the sample spans some 330,000 clones, approximately 89% being singletons. Source material: PBMCs or T cells enriched from blood (not recorded which). These receptor sequences come from a man younger than 40 who had recovered from COVID-19.

The rearrangement uses TRBV3-1 (or the pseudogene TRBV3-2) and TRBJ2-1; TRBD2 aligns across 9 bases. Germline V gene lookup returns CDR1 LGHDT and CDR2 YNNKEL (reference sequence). V lost 0 bases to trimming and J lost 0 bases; unmatched junction nucleotides: 3. The CDR3 is 17 amino acids. CDR3 in DNA: TGTGCCAGCAGCCAAGAAGCAGCGGGGGGCTCCTACAATGAGCAGTTCTTC. It codes for CASSQEAAGGSYNEQFF.

The chain has TRBV30 and TRBJ1-2; 8 bases are a match to TRBD1. With 0 bases clipped from V and 0 bases from J, the junction kept 9 bases outside the gene matches. CDR3 length: 17 residues. Germline CDR1 GTSNPN, CDR2 SVGIG (reference sequence). CDR3 DNA sequence: TGTGCCTGGAGTGTATCCCCGACAGGGGACCCTAACTATGGCTACACCTTC. Protein sequence: CAWSVSPTGDPNYGYTF.

The CDR3 DNA is TGTGCCAGCAGCCAAAGCCGACAGGGGGCCAGCGAGCAGTACTTC. It codes for CASSQSRQGASEQYF. This chain connects TRBV3-1 (or the pseudogene TRBV3-2) to TRBJ2-7; 10 nucleotides line up with TRBD1. This CDR3 contains 15 residues. V was clipped by 2 bases and J by 6 bases; unmatched bases: 7. CDR1 is LGHDT, CDR2 YNNKEL, per germline (reference sequence).

The chain combines TRBV27 with TRBJ2-1; TRBD2 matches 10 bases. Per germline, CDR1 MNHEY and CDR2 SMNVEV (reference sequence). The CDR3 length is 16 residues. V shed 7 bases and J 5 bases; nucleotides not matched to a gene: 11. CDR3 in amino acids: CASTWASGGLNNEQFF. Written as DNA, the CDR3 is TGTGCCAGCACCTGGGCTAGCGGGGGTCTAAACAATGAGCAGTTCTTC.

V usage is TRBV13 and J usage is TRBJ1-1; no clear D. This CDR3 region has 12 residues. Trimming left V 4 bases short and J 2 bases short, with 5 bases between. Germline CDR1 and CDR2: PRHDT and FYEKMQ (reference sequence). As DNA, the CDR3 is TGTGCCAGCAGCTCGGGTAACACTGAAGCTTTCTTT. Its translation: CASSSGNTEAFF.

The chain is built from TRBV21-1 and TRBJ2-7; the table calls TRBD1, which could not be checked here. TRBV21-1 is annotated as a pseudogene. This CDR3 comprises 16 residues. The CDR3 DNA follows: TGTGCCAGCAGCAAAGGGTTCCGGGACAGATCCTACGAGCAGTACTTC. It translates to CASSKGFRDRSYEQYF.

This rearrangement joins TRBV28 to TRBJ2-5; 8 nucleotides agree with TRBD2. This CDR3 contains 13 residues. The germline V gene encodes CDR1 MDHEN and CDR2 SYDVKM. The junction had 7 bases not matched to a gene; V was cut back by 7 bases and J by 6 bases. CDR3 coding DNA: TGTGCCAGCACCCCGGGGGGGCCGAAGACCCAGTACTTC. Its translation is CASTPGGPKTQYF.

The chain employs TRBV21-1 and TRBJ2-2; TRBD1 reflects the table's D call only, with no check against the DNA. TRBV21-1 counts as a pseudogene. This CDR3 spans 15 amino acids. Here the CDR3 DNA reads TGTGCCAGCAGCAAAGGCAGGGATGGAACCGGGGAGCTGTTTTTT. Translating gives CASSKGRDGTGELFF.

The V call is TRBV10-2, the J call TRBJ2-1; tentatively, D is TRBD1 (6 bases). V was cut by 11 bases and J by 0 bases, with 11 bases left in between. Germline CDR1 is WSHSY and CDR2 is SAAADI. This CDR3 spans 13 amino acids. CDR3 region: CAVLQGSYNEQFF. The CDR3 DNA is TGCGCCGTTCTACAGGGCTCCTACAATGAGCAGTTCTTC.

The chain couples TRBV3-1 (or the pseudogene TRBV3-2) to TRBJ2-2; 11 bases match TRBD1. Germline V CDR1 and CDR2: LGHDT, YNNKEL (reference sequence). V was pared by 3 bases and J by 5 bases, with 11 bases of the junction left unmatched. The CDR3 length is 18 residues. This CDR3 reads CASSHTGQGALETGELFF. Here the CDR3 DNA reads TGTGCCAGCAGCCACACCGGACAGGGGGCCTTGGAAACCGGGGAGCTGTTTTTT.

V is TRBV24-1 and J is TRBJ1-6; 8 bases agree with TRBD1. The J segment lost 4 bases and the V segment lost 2 bases, leaving 18 bases of the junction unmatched. There are 21 residues in the CDR3. Germline V CDR1 and CDR2: KGHDR, SFDVKD. CDR3 amino acids: CATSDWPYRGVLRRYNSPLHF. The CDR3 DNA is TGTGCCACCAGTGATTGGCCGTACAGGGGGGTACTCAGGCGTTATAATTCACCCCTCCACTTT.

V is TRBV2 and J is TRBJ2-7; 7 bases match TRBD1. J lost 3 bases, V lost 10 bases, and 9 bases had no gene match. Germline-derived CDR1 and CDR2 are SNHLY and FYNNEI. The CDR3 totals 13 residues. The CDR3 DNA reads TGTGCCATCGAAGGACAGGACATCTACGAGCAGTACTTC. Translating it yields CAIEGQDIYEQYF.

The chain uses TRBV4-1 and TRBJ1-3; D not resolved. Trimming took 4 bases from V and 3 from J, leaving 10 bases between them. The CDR3 length is 14 residues. The V gene's germline CDR1 is MGHRA and CDR2 YSYEKL. Here the CDR3 DNA reads TGCGCCAGCAGCCCCCTCAGTCTTGGAAACACCATATATTTT. Amino acid sequence: CASSPLSLGNTIYF.